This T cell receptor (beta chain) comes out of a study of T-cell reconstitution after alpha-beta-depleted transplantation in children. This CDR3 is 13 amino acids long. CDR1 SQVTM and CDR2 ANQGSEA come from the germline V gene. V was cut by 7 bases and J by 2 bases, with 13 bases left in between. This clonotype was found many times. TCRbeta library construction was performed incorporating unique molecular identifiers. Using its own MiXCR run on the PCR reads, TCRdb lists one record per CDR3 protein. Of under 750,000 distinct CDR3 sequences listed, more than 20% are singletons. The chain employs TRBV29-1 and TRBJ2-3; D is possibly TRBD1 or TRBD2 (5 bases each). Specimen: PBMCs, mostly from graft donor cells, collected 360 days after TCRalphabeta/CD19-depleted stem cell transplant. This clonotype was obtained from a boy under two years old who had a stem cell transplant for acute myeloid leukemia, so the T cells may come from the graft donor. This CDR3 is CSARDRHTDTQYF. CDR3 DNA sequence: TGCAGCGCGAGGGACCGCCACACAGATACGCAGTATTTT.